The subject of this entry is one T cell receptor beta chain. This entry belongs to a study of blood T cell repertoires in COVID-19. Germline CDR1 and CDR2: SNHLY and FYNNEI. This CDR3 is 16 amino acids long. Trimming cost V 4 bases and J 0 bases; bases outside gene matches: 5. In the authors' methods: Cell counts per sample came from amplifying reference gene primers. Assay used: immunoSEQ multiplex PCR; TCRdb lists only in-frame clones, some missing. V and J calls and clone size follow that table, whereas D and trimming were derived from the DNA. The table lists around 250,000 clones, around 84% of them singletons.

The receptor's source is a middle-aged woman who had recovered from COVID-19. Specimen: peripheral blood. The chain couples TRBV2 to TRBJ2-1; 8 nucleotides agree with TRBD1. The CDR3 DNA reads as TGTGCCAGCAGTGGGACAGGGCATTTCTCCTACAATGAGCAGTTCTTC. It specifies CASSGTGHFSYNEQFF.